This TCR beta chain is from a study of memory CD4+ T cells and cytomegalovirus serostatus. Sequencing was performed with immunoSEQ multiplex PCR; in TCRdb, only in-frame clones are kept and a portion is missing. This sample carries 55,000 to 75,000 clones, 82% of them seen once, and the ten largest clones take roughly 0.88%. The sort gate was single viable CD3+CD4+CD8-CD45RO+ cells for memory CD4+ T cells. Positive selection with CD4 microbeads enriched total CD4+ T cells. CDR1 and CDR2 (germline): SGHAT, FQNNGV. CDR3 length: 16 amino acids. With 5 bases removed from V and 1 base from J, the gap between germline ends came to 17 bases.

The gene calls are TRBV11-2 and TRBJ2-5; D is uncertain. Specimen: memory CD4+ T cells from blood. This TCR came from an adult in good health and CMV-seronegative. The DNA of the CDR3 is TGTGCCAGCAGCCCACCCTTTTACAGCATCCAAGAGACCCAGTACTTC. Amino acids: CASSPPFYSIQETQYF.